The rows below give T cell receptor beta chains drawn from one sample of a study of post-analysis software for immune sequencing data. MiXCR, applied by TCRdb to the PCR reads, yields one record per CDR3 protein. The sample contains approximately 630,000 distinct CDR3 sequences, roughly three fifths of which appear only once. Sample: blood. Receptors originate from a girl aged 2-10 years with multiple sclerosis. Both conserved end residues are part of each CDR3. Fields, in order: D gene, V gene, clone size, J gene, CDR3 protein, CDR3 DNA. A D gene is named only where the DNA matches it firmly. Not every row has a clone size; where given, it reads once, few, many or a size class.

>.|TRBV25-1|.|TRBJ1-2
CASSEGGRPIYGCTF
TGTGCCAGCAGTGAAGGAGGACGGCCGATCTATGGCTGCACCTTC
>.|TRBV29-1|few|TRBJ2-5
CSALVPNEETQYF
TGCAGCGCCCTCGTCCCGAACGAAGAGACCCAGTACTTC
>TRBD2|TRBV2|.|TRBJ2-5
CASRLMGLAGQETQYF
TGTGCCAGCCGATTGATGGGACTAGCGGGACAAGAGACCCAGTACTTC
>TRBD2|TRBV5-1|.|TRBJ2-7
CASSPRRTSGLYEQYF
TGCGCCAGCAGCCCCAGGAGGACTAGCGGACTATACGAGCAGTACTTC
>TRBD1|TRBV20-1|.|TRBJ1-1
CSAERTGGRTEAFF
TGCAGTGCTGAGAGGACAGGGGGCCGGACTGAGGCTTTCTTT
>.|TRBV9|.|TRBJ1-2
CASSVGIGQRLNYGYTF
TGTGCCAGCAGCGTAGGAATCGGACAGAGGTTAAACTATGGCTACACCTTC
>.|TRBV27|few|TRBJ2-3
CASTPGYNTDTQYF
TGTGCCAGCACCCCGGGTTATAACACAGATACGCAGTATTTT
>.|TRBV14|.|TRBJ2-1
CASSQRGTYNEQFF
TGTGCCAGCAGCCAAAGGGGAACCTACAATGAGCAGTTCTTC
>.|TRBV24-1|.|TRBJ2-1
CATSPGDHNEQFF
TGTGCCACAAGCCCCGGGGATCACAATGAGCAGTTCTTC
>TRBD2|TRBV3-1|.|TRBJ2-1
CASSPERGVNEQFF
TGTGCCAGCAGCCCTGAGCGGGGGGTCAATGAGCAGTTCTTC
>TRBD2|TRBV29-1|.|TRBJ2-1
CSVESRTSGLKQFF
TGCAGCGTTGAATCCAGGACTAGCGGGCTGAAGCAGTTCTTC
>.|TRBV10-3|.|TRBJ2-1
CAISELLEEQFF
TGTGCCATCAGTGAGCTACTAGAAGAGCAGTTCTTC
>.|TRBV20-1|.|TRBJ1-2
CSAPQSSGGHRAGDGYTF
TGCAGTGCTCCTCAGAGTTCCGGGGGCCACAGGGCAGGGGATGGCTACACCTTC
>.|TRBV6-2/TRBV6-3|few|TRBJ2-1
CASSYGPKRRFVNEQFF
TGTGCCAGCAGTTACGGTCCCAAGAGGAGGTTTGTTAATGAGCAGTTCTTC
>.|TRBV5-8|.|TRBJ2-6
CASTIPEGWKSGANVLTF
TGTGCCAGCACCATACCGGAGGGGTGGAAATCTGGGGCCAACGTCCTGACTTTC